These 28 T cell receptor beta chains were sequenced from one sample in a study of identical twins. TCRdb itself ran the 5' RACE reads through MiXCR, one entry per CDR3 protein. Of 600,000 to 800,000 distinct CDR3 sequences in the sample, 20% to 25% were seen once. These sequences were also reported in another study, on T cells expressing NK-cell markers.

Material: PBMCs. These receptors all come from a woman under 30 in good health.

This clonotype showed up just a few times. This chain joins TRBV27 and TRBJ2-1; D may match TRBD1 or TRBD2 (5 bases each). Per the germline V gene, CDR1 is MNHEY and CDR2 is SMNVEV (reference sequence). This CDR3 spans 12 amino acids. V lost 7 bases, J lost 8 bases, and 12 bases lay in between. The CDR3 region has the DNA TGTGCCAGCACCGATGGGGGACATGAGCAGTTCTTC. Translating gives CASTDGGHEQFF.

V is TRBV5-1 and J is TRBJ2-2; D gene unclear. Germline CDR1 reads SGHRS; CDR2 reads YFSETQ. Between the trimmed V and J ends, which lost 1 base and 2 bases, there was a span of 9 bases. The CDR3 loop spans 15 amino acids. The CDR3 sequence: CASSLPTSNTGELFF. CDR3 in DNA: TGCGCCAGCAGCTTGCCGACTTCTAACACCGGGGAGCTGTTTTTT.

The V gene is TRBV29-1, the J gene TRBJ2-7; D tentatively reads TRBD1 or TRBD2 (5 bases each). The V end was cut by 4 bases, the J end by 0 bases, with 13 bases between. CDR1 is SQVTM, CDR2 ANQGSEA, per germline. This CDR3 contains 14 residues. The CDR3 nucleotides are TGCAGCGTTGTCGGGGCCCCCGGCTCCTACGAGCAGTACTTC. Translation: CSVVGAPGSYEQYF.

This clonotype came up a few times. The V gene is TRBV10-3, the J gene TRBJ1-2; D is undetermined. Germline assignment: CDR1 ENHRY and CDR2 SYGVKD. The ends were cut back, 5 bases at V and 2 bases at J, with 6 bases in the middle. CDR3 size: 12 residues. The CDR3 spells CAISPENYGYTF. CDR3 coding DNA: TGTGCCATCAGTCCGGAGAACTATGGCTACACCTTC.

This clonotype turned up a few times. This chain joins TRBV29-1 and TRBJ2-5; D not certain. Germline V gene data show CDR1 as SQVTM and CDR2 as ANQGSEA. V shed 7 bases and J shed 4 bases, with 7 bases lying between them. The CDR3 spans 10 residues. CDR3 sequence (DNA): TGCAGCGGGGGATCAGAGACCCAGTACTTC. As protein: CSGGSETQYF.

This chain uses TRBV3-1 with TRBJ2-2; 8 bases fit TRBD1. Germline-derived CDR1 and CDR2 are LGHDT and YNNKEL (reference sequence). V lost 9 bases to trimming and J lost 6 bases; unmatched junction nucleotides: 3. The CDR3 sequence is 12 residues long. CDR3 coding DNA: TGTGCCAGTACAGGGGGACCCGGGGAGCTGTTTTTT. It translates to CASTGGPGELFF.

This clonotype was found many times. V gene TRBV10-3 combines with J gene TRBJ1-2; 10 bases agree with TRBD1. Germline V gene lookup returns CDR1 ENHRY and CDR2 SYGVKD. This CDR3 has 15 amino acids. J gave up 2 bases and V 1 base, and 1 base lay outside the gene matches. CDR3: CAISELDRGNYGYTF. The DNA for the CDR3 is TGTGCCATCAGTGAGTTGGACAGGGGGAACTATGGCTACACCTTC.

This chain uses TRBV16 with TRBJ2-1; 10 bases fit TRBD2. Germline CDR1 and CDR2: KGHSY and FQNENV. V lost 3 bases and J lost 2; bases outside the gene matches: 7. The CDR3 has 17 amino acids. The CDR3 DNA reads TGTGCCAGCAGCCAGTGGGGGCTAGCGGGGGCCTACAATGAGCAGTTCTTC. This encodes CASSQWGLAGAYNEQFF.

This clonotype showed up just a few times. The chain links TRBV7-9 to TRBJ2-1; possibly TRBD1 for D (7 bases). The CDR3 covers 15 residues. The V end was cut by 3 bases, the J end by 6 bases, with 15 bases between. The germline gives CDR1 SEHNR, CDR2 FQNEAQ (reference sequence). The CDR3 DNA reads TGTGCCAGCAGCTTGGGCAGGGGGGCTTTCAATGAGCAGTTCTTC. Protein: CASSLGRGAFNEQFF.

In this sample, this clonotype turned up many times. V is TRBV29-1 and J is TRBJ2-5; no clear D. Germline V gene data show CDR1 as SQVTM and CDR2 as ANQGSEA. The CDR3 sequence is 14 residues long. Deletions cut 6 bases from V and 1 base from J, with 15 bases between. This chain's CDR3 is CSVSTPFFQETQYF. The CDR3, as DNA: TGCAGCGTAAGCACCCCTTTTTTCCAAGAGACCCAGTACTTC.

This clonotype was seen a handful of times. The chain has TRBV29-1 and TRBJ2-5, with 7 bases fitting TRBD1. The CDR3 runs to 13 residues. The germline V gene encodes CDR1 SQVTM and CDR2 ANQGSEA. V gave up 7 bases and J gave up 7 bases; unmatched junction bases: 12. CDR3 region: CSALNRGSGTQYF. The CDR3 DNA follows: TGCAGCGCTCTAAACAGGGGCTCGGGGACCCAGTACTTC.

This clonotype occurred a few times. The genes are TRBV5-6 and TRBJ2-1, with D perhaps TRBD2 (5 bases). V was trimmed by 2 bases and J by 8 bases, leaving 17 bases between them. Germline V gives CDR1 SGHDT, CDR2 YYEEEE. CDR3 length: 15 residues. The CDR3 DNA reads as TGTGCCAGCAGCTTCCGGGGTTTTATTGGGGATGAGCAGTTCTTC. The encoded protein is CASSFRGFIGDEQFF.

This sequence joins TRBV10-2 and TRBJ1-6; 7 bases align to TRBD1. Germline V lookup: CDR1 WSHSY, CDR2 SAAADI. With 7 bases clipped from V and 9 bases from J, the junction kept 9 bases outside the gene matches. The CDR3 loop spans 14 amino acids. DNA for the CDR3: TGCGCCAGCAACCGACAGGGATTGAGTTCACCCCTCCACTTT. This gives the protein CASNRQGLSSPLHF.

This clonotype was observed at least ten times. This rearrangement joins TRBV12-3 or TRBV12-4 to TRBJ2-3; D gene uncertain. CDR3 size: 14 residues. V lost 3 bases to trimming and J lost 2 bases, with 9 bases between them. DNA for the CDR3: TGTGCCAGCAGTTTGGACGGATTCACAGATACGCAGTATTTT. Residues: CASSLDGFTDTQYF.

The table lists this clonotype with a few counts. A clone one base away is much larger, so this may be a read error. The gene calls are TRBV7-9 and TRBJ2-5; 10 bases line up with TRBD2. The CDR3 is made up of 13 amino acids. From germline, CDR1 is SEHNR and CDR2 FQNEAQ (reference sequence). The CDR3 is CASSPAGGLRQHF. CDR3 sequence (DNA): TGTGCCAGCAGCCCAGCGGGGGGGCTCAGACAGCACTTC.

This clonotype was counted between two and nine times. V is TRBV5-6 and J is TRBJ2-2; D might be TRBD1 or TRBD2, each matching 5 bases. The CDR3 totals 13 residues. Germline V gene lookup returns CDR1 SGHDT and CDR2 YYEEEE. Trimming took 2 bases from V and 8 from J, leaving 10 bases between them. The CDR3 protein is CASSFPGGGELFF. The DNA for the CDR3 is TGTGCCAGCAGCTTCCCTGGGGGAGGGGAGCTGTTTTTT.

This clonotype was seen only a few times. CDR3 DNA: TGTGCCAGCAGTTCCTCCTTTCTAGCGGGAGGGGAAGAGACCCAGTACTTC. It translates to CASSSSFLAGGEETQYF. The chain joins TRBV12-3 or TRBV12-4 to TRBJ2-5; 12 nucleotides line up with TRBD2. The CDR3 has 17 amino acids. The V gene end was trimmed by 4 bases and the J gene end by 3 bases; junction bases not matched to a gene: 9.

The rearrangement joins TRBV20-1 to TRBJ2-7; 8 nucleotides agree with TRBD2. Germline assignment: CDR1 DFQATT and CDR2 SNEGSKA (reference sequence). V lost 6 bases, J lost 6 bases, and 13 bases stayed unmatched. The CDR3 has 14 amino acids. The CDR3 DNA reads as TGCAGTGCCTCATCCGGGACTAGAAGCGGCGAGCAGTACTTC. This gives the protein CSASSGTRSGEQYF.

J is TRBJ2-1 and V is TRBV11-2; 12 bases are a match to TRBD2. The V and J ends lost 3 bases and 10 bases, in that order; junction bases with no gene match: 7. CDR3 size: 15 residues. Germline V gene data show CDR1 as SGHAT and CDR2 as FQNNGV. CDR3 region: CASSFRLAGEREQFF. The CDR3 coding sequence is TGTGCCAGCAGCTTTCGACTAGCGGGAGAACGCGAGCAGTTCTTC. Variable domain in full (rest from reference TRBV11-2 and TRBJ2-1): EAGVAQSPRYKIIEKRQSVAFWCNPISGHATLYWYQQILGQGPKLLIQFQNNGVVDDSQLPKDRFSAERLKGVDSTLKIQPAKLEDSAVYLCASSFRLAGEREQFFGPGTRLTVL.

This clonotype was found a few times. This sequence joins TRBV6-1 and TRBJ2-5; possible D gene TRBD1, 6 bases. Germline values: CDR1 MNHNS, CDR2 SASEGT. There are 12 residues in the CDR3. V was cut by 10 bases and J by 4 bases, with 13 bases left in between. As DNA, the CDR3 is TGTGCCACCTACAGGGTTACAGAGACCCAGTACTTC. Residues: CATYRVTETQYF.

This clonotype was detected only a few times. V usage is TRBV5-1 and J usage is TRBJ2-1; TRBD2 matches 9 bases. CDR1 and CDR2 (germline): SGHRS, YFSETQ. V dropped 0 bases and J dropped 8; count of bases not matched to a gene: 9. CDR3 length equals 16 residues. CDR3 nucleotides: TGCGCCAGCAGCTTGGGGAATGGACTAGCGAGCGATGAGCAGTTCTTC. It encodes CASSLGNGLASDEQFF.

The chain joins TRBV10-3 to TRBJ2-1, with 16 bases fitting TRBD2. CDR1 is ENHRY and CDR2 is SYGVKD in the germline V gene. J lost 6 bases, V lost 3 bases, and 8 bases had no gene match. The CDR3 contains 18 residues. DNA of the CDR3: TGTGCCATCAGTGAAGGGACTAGCGGGGGGGCGGAAGGCAATGAGCAGTTCTTC. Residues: CAISEGTSGGAEGNEQFF.

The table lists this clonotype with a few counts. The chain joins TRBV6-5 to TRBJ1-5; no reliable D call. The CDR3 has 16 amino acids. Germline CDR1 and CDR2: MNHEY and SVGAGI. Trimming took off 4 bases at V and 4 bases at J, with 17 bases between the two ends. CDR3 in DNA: TGTGCCAGCAGTTCTACGGATCTTATAAGGAATCAGCCCCAGCATTTT. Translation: CASSSTDLIRNQPQHF.

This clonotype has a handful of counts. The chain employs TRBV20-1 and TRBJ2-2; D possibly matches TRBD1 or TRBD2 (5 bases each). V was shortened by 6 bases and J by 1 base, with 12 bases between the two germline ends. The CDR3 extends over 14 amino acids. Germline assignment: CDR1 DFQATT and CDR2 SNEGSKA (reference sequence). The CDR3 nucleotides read TGCAGTGCGACCGGGACCAAGAACACCGGGGAGCTGTTTTTT. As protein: CSATGTKNTGELFF.

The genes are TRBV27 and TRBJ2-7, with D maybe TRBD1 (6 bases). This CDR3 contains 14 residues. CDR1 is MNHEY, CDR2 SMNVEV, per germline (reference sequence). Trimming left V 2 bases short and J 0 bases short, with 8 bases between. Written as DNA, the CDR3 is TGTGCCAGCAGTTTACGGGACAACTCCTACGAGCAGTACTTC. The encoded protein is CASSLRDNSYEQYF.

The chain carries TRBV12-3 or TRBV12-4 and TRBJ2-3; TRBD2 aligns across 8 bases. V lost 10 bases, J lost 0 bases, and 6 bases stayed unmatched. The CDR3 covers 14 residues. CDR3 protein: CATAGGLSTDTQYF. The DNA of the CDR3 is TGTGCCACCGCGGGGGGCCTTAGCACAGATACGCAGTATTTT.

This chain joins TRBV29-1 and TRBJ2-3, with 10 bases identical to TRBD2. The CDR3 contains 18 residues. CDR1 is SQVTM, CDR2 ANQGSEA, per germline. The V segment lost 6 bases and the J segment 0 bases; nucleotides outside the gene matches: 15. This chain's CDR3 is CSVSSGGHHLPSTDTQYF. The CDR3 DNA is TGCAGCGTGTCTAGCGGGGGACACCATCTTCCTAGCACAGATACGCAGTATTTT.

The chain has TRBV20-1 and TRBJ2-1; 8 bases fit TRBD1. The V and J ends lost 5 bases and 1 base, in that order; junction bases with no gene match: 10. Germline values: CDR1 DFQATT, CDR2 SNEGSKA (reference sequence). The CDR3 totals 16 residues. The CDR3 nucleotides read TGCAGTGCTGGACACGCCGGGACAGGTTCCTACAATGAGCAGTTCTTC. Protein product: CSAGHAGTGSYNEQFF.